These 9 T cell receptor beta chains were sequenced from one sample in a study of shared clonotypes between healthy human individuals. Method: immunoSEQ multiplex PCR; TCRdb's copy keeps in-frame clones and lacks some. In the table there are around 600,000 clones, roughly 98% of which are singletons. CD45RO-negative CD8 cells positively selected for CCR7 made up the naive population, which excluded terminally differentiated effector memory CD45RA+ cells. The sample comprised naive CD8+ T cells sorted from blood. These receptors came from a man between 25 and 39 years old in good health.

The genes are TRBV10-2 and TRBJ1-2, with a tentative D call TRBD1 (5 bases). The CDR3 has 13 residues. V was cut by 6 bases and J by 4 bases, with 12 bases left in between. Germline CDR1 is WSHSY and CDR2 is SAAADI. CDR3 loop: CASRQTETYGYTF. For the CDR3, the DNA is TGCGCCAGCAGGCAGACAGAGACCTATGGCTACACCTTC.

The J gene is TRBJ2-7, the V gene TRBV7-9; D gene ambiguous. The CDR3 is 14 amino acids. V was clipped by 1 base and J by 2 bases, with 9 bases between them. The V gene's germline CDR1 is SEHNR and CDR2 FQNEAQ (reference sequence). The CDR3 region has the DNA TGTGCCAGCAGCTTAGTGGCCTCGACCTACGAGCAGTACTTC. Translated, it gives CASSLVASTYEQYF.

This clone was recorded once. V gene TRBV14 combines with J gene TRBJ1-2; no definite D call. Trimming left V 0 bases short and J 4 bases short, with 9 bases between. The CDR3 contains 14 residues. Germline-derived CDR1 and CDR2 are SGHDN and FVKESK. The CDR3 coding sequence is TGTGCCAGCAGCCAAGAATACGGTTTCTATGGCTACACCTTC. It translates to CASSQEYGFYGYTF.

V gene TRBV7-9 combines with J gene TRBJ2-7, with 9 bases aligning to TRBD1. Germline V gene data show CDR1 as SEHNR and CDR2 as FQNEAQ (reference sequence). This CDR3 has 11 residues. V gave up 11 bases and J gave up 4 bases; unmatched junction bases: 3. The CDR3: CALDRGYEQYF. For the CDR3, the DNA is TGTGCCCTGGACAGGGGATACGAGCAGTACTTC.

This chain links TRBV2 with TRBJ2-1; either TRBD1 or TRBD2 may supply D (5 bases each). The CDR3 spans 12 residues. V lost 10 bases and J lost 6, with 13 bases in between. CDR1 and CDR2 (germline): SNHLY, FYNNEI. In nucleotides, the CDR3 is TGTGCCACCCAGGGACGCAGCAATGAGCAGTTCTTC. This translates into CATQGRSNEQFF.

J is TRBJ1-5 and V is TRBV6-1, with D possibly TRBD1 on 6 matching bases. This CDR3 region has 15 residues. Germline V gene lookup returns CDR1 MNHNS and CDR2 SASEGT. V dropped 6 bases and J dropped 3 bases, with 15 bases sitting between them. In DNA form, the CDR3 reads TGTGCCAGCAGGATGGGCAGGGGCGACAATCAGCCCCAGCATTTT. Its protein is CASRMGRGDNQPQHF.

The V call is TRBV9, the J call TRBJ2-3, with TRBD2 matching over 9 bases. The V gene end was trimmed by 3 bases and the J gene end by 2 bases; junction bases not matched to a gene: 13. Germline CDR1 reads SGDLS; CDR2 reads YYNGEE. The CDR3 runs to 18 residues. CDR3 nucleotides: TGTGCCAGCAGCGGTATCATAATAGCGGGAGTCGCCACAGATACGCAGTATTTT. It codes for CASSGIIIAGVATDTQYF.

The chain couples TRBV4-1 to TRBJ1-4; D possibly corresponds to TRBD1 (5 bases). Trimming stripped 1 base from V and 2 bases from J, with 11 bases between. CDR3 length: 16 amino acids. Germline V gene lookup returns CDR1 MGHRA and CDR2 YSYEKL. The CDR3 sequence: CASSQAIGATNEKLFF. In nucleotides, the CDR3 is TGCGCCAGCAGCCAAGCGATCGGGGCGACTAATGAAAAACTGTTTTTT.

The genes are TRBV19 and TRBJ2-7; D call uncertain. V was cut by 6 bases and J by 3 bases, with 15 bases left in between. The CDR3 length is 14 residues. Looked up from germline, CDR1 is LNHDA and CDR2 is SQIVND (reference sequence). The chain's CDR3 is CASSTGTKNYEQYF. The CDR3 bases are TGTGCCAGTAGCACCGGAACCAAGAACTACGAGCAGTACTTC.